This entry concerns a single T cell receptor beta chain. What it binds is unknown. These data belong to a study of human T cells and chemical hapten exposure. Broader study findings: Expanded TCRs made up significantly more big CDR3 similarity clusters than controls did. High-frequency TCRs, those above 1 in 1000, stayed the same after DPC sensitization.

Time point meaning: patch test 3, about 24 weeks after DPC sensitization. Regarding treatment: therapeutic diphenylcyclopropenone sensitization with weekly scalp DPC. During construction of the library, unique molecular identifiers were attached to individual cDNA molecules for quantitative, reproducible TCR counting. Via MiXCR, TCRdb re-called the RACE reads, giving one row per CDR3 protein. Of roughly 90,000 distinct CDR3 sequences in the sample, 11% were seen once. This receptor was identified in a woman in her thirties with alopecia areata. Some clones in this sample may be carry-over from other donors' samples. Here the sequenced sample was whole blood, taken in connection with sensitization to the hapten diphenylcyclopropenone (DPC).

The CDR3 here is CSAGGRTIDEQYV. DNA for the CDR3: TGCAGTGCCGGAGGGAGGACAATCGACGAGCAGTACGTC. The J gene is TRBJ2-7, the V gene TRBV20-1, with a weak D call TRBD2 (6 bases). In germline, CDR1 is DFQATT, CDR2 SNEGSKA (reference sequence). With 6 bases removed from V and 5 bases from J, the gap between germline ends came to 17 bases. The CDR3 extends over 13 amino acids.